One sample yielded the 9 T cell receptor beta chains listed below, sequenced in a study of tumor-infiltrating lymphocytes in primary liver carcinoma. cDNA specific to TCR beta was made from approximately 0.55 ug of total RNA, with a constant-region primer employed for priming. Three nested multiplex PCR rounds, a slightly modified ARM-PCR, produced the libraries for TCR beta. For 10 cycles apiece, the opening two PCR rounds ran with TRBV1-TRBV30 forward primers and a C-beta reverse primer. TCRdb recomputed calls from the multiplex PCR reads with MiXCR, one row per CDR3 protein. Of approximately 92,000 distinct CDR3 sequences listed, less than 70% are singletons. Co-extraction of RNA and DNA was performed on about 19-31 mg of unsorted bulk tissue. Sequencing was done on a sample of tumor-adjacent normal liver tissue. The receptors shown here come from a man between 40 and 49 years old with primary liver carcinoma and hepatitis B virus infection.

This clonotype occurred many times. This chain joins TRBV14 and TRBJ2-7; D call uncertain. CDR1 and CDR2 from the germline V gene are SGHDN and FVKESK. The length of the CDR3 is 14 residues. V was cut by 4 bases and J by 5 bases, with 15 bases left in between. As DNA, the CDR3 is TGTGCCAGCAGCCTTACCGGATCGTCAAACGAGCAGTACTTC. Protein sequence: CASSLTGSSNEQYF.

This clonotype was recorded at least ten times. The chain links TRBV12-3 or TRBV12-4 to TRBJ2-5; 7 positions agree with TRBD1. Losses at the gene ends were 5 bases for V and 9 bases for J; bases not matched to a gene: 6. The length of the CDR3 is 12 residues. In DNA form, the CDR3 reads TGTGCCAGCAGTGGGGACAGTTCGGCCCAGTACTTC. Translating gives CASSGDSSAQYF.

The chain is built from TRBV6-6 and TRBJ2-5, with D unclear. V gave up 2 bases and J gave up 11 bases, with 21 bases separating them. The CDR3 is made up of 15 amino acids. Germline CDR1 and CDR2: MNHNY and SVGAGI (reference sequence). The CDR3 here is CASSYLLLHLERQYF. The CDR3, as DNA: TGTGCCAGCAGTTACCTCCTTCTTCATCTAGAGAGGCAGTACTTC.

This clonotype came up a few times. The V call is TRBV7-9, the J call TRBJ1-5; D is uncertain. The CDR3 contains 12 residues. With 5 bases removed from V and 5 bases from J, the gap between germline ends came to 7 bases. CDR1 SEHNR and CDR2 FQNEAQ come from the germline V gene (reference sequence). The DNA for the CDR3 is TGTGCCAGCAGCCAGGATGATCAGCCCCAGCATTTT. Translated, it gives CASSQDDQPQHF.

In regard to this clonotype: A read error may be the cause here, since a much bigger clone is one base away. The chain links TRBV10-3 to TRBJ1-5; no clear D. This CDR3 has 13 residues. CDR1 is ENHRY and CDR2 is SYGVKD in the germline V gene. CDR3 coding DNA: TGTGCCATCAGTGTGGATAGCAATCAGTCCCAGCATTTT. Amino acids: CAISVDSNQSQHF.

Many counts were recorded for this clonotype. This chain connects TRBV11-2 to TRBJ1-5; the match to TRBD1 covers 7 bases. CDR1 and CDR2 (germline): SGHAT, FQNNGV. CDR3 length: 17 residues. Trimming removed 3 bases from V and 0 bases from J; junction bases left unmatched: 8. This CDR3 is CASSLGPGGFSNQPQHF. The CDR3 DNA is TGTGCCAGCAGCTTGGGCCCAGGGGGTTTTAGCAATCAGCCCCAGCATTTT.

Comment on this clonotype: A junction boundary mismatches the germline segment, possibly from a read error. The CDR3 spells CARSYGGGQGYSEQFF. CDR3 coding DNA: TGTGCCAGAAGCTACGGGGGGGGACAGGGCTACAGTGAGCAGTTCTTC. This sequence joins TRBV11-2 and TRBJ2-1; TRBD1 is a possible D gene (9 bases). Germline V gene lookup returns CDR1 SGHAT and CDR2 FQNNGV. The CDR3 runs to 16 residues.

The V and J genes are TRBV11-2 and TRBJ1-5; possibly TRBD1 for D (6 bases). CDR1 is SGHAT, CDR2 FQNNGV, per germline. The CDR3 totals 16 residues. Trimming removed 8 bases at V and 0 bases at J, with 17 bases between. Here the CDR3 reads CASCRAGGHSNQPQHF. CDR3 DNA sequence: TGTGCCAGCTGCCGGGCGGGGGGGCATAGCAATCAGCCCCAGCATTTT.

About this clonotype: This may stem from a read error, because a much larger clone lies one nucleotide away. This chain joins TRBV14 and TRBJ2-3; 7 bases agree with TRBD2. Germline values: CDR1 SGHDN, CDR2 FVKESK. V lost 7 bases to trimming and J lost 9 bases; unmatched junction nucleotides: 10. CDR3 length: 13 amino acids. CDR3 residues: CASNPAGGGTQYF. DNA for the CDR3: TGTGCCAGCAACCCCGCTGGGGGAGGGACGCAGTATTTT.